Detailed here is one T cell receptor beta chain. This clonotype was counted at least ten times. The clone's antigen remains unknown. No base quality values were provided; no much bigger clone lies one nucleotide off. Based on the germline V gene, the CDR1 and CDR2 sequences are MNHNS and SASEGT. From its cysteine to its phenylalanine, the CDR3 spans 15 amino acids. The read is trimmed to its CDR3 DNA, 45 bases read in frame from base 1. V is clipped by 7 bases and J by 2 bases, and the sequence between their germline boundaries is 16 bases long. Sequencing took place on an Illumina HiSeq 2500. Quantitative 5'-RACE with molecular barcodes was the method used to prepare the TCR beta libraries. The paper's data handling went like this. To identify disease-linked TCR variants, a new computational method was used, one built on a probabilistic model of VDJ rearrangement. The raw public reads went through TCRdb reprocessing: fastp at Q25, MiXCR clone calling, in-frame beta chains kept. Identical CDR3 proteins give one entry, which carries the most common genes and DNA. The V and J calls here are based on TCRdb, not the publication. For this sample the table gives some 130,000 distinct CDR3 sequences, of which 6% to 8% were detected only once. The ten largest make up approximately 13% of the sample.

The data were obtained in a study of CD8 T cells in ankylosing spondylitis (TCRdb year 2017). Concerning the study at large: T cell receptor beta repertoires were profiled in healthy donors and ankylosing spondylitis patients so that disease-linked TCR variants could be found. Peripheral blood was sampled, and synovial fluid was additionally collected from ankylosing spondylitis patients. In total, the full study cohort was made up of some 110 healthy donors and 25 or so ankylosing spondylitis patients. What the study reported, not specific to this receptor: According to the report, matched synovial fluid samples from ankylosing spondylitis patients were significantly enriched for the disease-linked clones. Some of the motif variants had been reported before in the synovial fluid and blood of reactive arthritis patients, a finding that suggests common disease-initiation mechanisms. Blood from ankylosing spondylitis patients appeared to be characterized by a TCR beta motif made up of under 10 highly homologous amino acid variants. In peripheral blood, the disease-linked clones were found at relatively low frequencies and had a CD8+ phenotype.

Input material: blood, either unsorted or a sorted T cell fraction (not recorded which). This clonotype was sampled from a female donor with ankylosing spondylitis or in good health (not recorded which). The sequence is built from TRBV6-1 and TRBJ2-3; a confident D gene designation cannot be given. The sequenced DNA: TGTGCCAGCATCCAAGCCGGACGGATCACAGATACGCAGTATTTT. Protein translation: CASIQAGRITDTQYF.